The rows below give T cell receptor beta chains drawn from one sample of a study of T cell responses to AZD1222 COVID-19 vaccine. The protocol was immunoSEQ multiplex PCR, while the TCRdb copy is restricted to in-frame clones and leaves out a portion. This sample has 140,000 to 150,000 clones, with 85% to 95% found just once. The starting material was peripheral blood, obtained on day 0 of MenACWY control vaccination. Every receptor here comes from an adult in good health. Both conserved end residues are part of each CDR3. Each record gives: clone size, V gene, D gene, J gene, CDR3 protein, CDR3 DNA. A D gene is named only where the DNA matches it firmly. Not every row has a clone size; where given, it reads once, few, many or a size class.

clone size: .; V gene: TRBV27; D gene: .; J gene: TRBJ1-1; CDR3 protein: CASSLNLNTEAFF; CDR3 DNA: TGTGCCAGCAGTTTGAACCTGAACACTGAAGCTTTCTTT
clone size: .; V gene: TRBV7-9; D gene: TRBD1; J gene: TRBJ2-5; CDR3 protein: CASRDRGQETQYF; CDR3 DNA: TGTGCCAGCAGGGACAGGGGGCAAGAGACCCAGTACTTC
clone size: .; V gene: TRBV19; D gene: TRBD1; J gene: TRBJ2-5; CDR3 protein: CASSIAGQGGETQYF; CDR3 DNA: TGTGCCAGTAGTATAGCGGGACAGGGCGGAGAGACCCAGTACTTC
clone size: .; V gene: TRBV27; D gene: TRBD1; J gene: TRBJ2-2; CDR3 protein: CASRERGTGISGELFF; CDR3 DNA: TGTGCCAGCAGAGAACGCGGGACAGGGATCTCGGGGGAGCTGTTTTTT
clone size: .; V gene: TRBV4-2; D gene: .; J gene: TRBJ2-6; CDR3 protein: CASSQEGLVPSGANVLTF; CDR3 DNA: TGTGCCAGCAGCCAAGAGGGGCTAGTCCCGTCTGGGGCCAACGTCCTGACTTTC
clone size: .; V gene: TRBV24-1; D gene: TRBD1; J gene: TRBJ1-3; CDR3 protein: CATSDSEVGGSRVSGNTIYF; CDR3 DNA: TGTGCCACCAGTGATTCAGAGGTAGGGGGCTCCCGGGTCTCTGGAAACACCATATATTTT
clone size: .; V gene: TRBV20-1; D gene: TRBD2; J gene: TRBJ2-7; CDR3 protein: CSASSTGTSARSRGEQYF; CDR3 DNA: TGCAGTGCTAGTTCGACCGGGACTAGCGCCCGTTCTAGGGGCGAGCAGTACTTC
clone size: .; V gene: TRBV4-1; D gene: .; J gene: TRBJ2-2; CDR3 protein: CASSQTDRGGTSTGELFF; CDR3 DNA: TGCGCCAGCAGCCAGACAGACAGGGGCGGGACTAGCACCGGGGAGCTGTTTTTT
clone size: .; V gene: TRBV19; D gene: TRBD1; J gene: TRBJ2-2; CDR3 protein: CASSANTGGRDTGELFF; CDR3 DNA: TGTGCCAGTAGTGCCAACACAGGGGGCCGGGATACCGGGGAGCTGTTTTTT
clone size: few; V gene: TRBV28; D gene: TRBD2; J gene: TRBJ2-2; CDR3 protein: CASSPSTSGVTQDTGELFF; CDR3 DNA: TGTGCCAGCAGCCCTTCGACTAGCGGGGTCACTCAGGACACCGGGGAGCTGTTTTTT